The T cell receptor (beta chain) under discussion was sequenced for a study of vaccination and CD4 T cells after COVID-19. The wider study: Collection of post-COVID samples occurred a median approximately 93 days after diagnosis, spanning a range of 35 to 161. Overlapping peptides covering the spike proteins of SARS-CoV-2, HCoV-NL63, HCoV-OC43 and HCoV-229E were added to stimulate cells. General study findings and limits: Detection of a median approximately 87% of reactive clones in convalescent patients was confined to the period after vaccination.

With the Oncomine TCR Beta short-read assay, DNA from cultured CD4+ T cells was sequenced. TCRdb re-analysed the PCR reads in MiXCR, keeping a single row per CDR3 protein. This table holds about 23,000 distinct CDR3 sequences, under 45% found once. The treatment here: roughly ten-day PBMC culture with coronavirus spike peptide pools or control peptides (ViraFEST assay). This clonotype appeared a few times. Its antigen is not identified. The sequence was collected from a human donor who received a COVID-19 vaccine. Sequencing used CD4+ T cells from blood, cultured in vitro, obtained before SARS-CoV-2 vaccination.

The CDR3 nucleotides read TGCAGTGCTCAAATTAGCGGGGGGGCCACAGATACGCAGTATTTT. Protein sequence: CSAQISGGATDTQYF. The chain recombines TRBV20-1 with TRBJ2-3, with 11 positions matching TRBD2. The V gene end was trimmed by 5 bases and the J gene end by 2 bases; junction bases not matched to a gene: 6. CDR1 DFQATT and CDR2 SNEGSKA come from the germline V gene (reference sequence). CDR3 size: 15 residues.